This T cell receptor (beta chain) was found in a study of T-cell reconstitution after alpha-beta-depleted transplantation in children (dated by TCRdb to 2016 to 2018). Broadly, across the study: Using TCR repertoire profiling, the study followed T-cell immune reconstitution in a quantitative way in children after TCRalphabeta/CD19-depleted allogeneic hematopoietic cell transplantation.

Overall study outcomes, separate from this receptor: Hyperexpanded clone frequencies declined over subsequent months; after one year, T-cell counts and TCRbeta diversity were mostly attributed to newly produced T cells. In some patients, the high TCRbeta diversity seen at day 60 was put down to recipient T cells and intrathymic progenitors that had survived conditioning. About two months after transplant, the apparently early recovery of alphabetaT-cell counts reportedly depended on just several hundred clones that had expanded rapidly and came from non-depleted graft cells.

The germline V gene encodes CDR1 MDHEN and CDR2 SYDVKM. The CDR3 numbers 20 residues from cysteine through phenylalanine. The only DNA kept is the CDR3, 60 bases in frame from the first base. Ends trimmed: V by 4 bases, J by 4 bases; bases unmatched to a gene: 18. The table lists this clonotype with a few counts. It has no known antigen specificity. No base quality information exists; no much larger clone differs at one position. Library preparation used PCR. Reads for this sample came from an Illumina HiSeq 2500. TCR library preparation used molecular barcoding, with unique molecular identifiers applied to normalize quantification of the TCRbeta repertoire. TCRdb reran the public reads through fastp at Q25 and MiXCR, keeping productive beta chains. Rows with a matching CDR3 protein are joined into one entry that keeps the most common DNA and genes. The sample yields fewer than 450,000 distinct CDR3 sequences; around 15% were counted once. The ten most abundant clones make up around 41% of the sample.

Per the publication, the treatment or condition label means: allogeneic hematopoietic cell transplantation with graft depleted of TCRalphabeta T cells and CD19 B cells. The children who served as transplant recipients had been given grafts of TCRalphabeta/CD19-depleted allogeneic hematopoietic cells. This chain is built from TRBV28 and TRBJ2-3, and 12 junctional nucleotides match TRBD2. This TCR derives from a male patient between 2 and 10 years old who had a stem cell transplant for acute lymphoblastic leukemia, so the T cells may come from the graft donor. The sequences come from PBMCs, mostly from graft donor cells, collected 360 days after TCRalphabeta/CD19-depleted stem cell transplant. The CDR3 has the sequence CASSWSWLAGGPKQADTQYF. The DNA sequence follows: TGTGCCAGCAGTTGGAGCTGGCTAGCGGGAGGGCCGAAGCAGGCAGATACGCAGTATTTT.